Listed here is a single T cell receptor beta chain. No cognate antigen has been identified for it. No qualities accompany the bases; no much larger clone lies one base away. Compared with germline, V lacks 3 bases and J lacks 5 bases; bases without a gene match: 2. Measured from the cysteine to the phenylalanine, the CDR3 is 15 residues long. The entry retains the CDR3 DNA only, 45 bases that are in frame from base 1. The germline V gene encodes CDR1 SEHNR and CDR2 FQNEAQ (reference sequence). The cohort was made up of approximately 670 healthy bone marrow donors. Cohort members were all nominally healthy when sampled, although unrecorded immune exposures were likely present. The donor tested CMV seronegative and was one of the 352 seronegative cohort members. Each donor provided a peripheral blood sample, and peripheral blood mononuclear cells were used for TCR beta sequencing. Genomic DNA was extracted from the blood cell samples with the Qiagen DNeasy Blood Extraction Kit.

This entry is derived from a study of cytomegalovirus exposure and HLA in healthy donors (dated by TCRdb to 2016 to 2017). Looking at the study overall: According to an earlier analysis of a few hundred of the donors, roughly 180 million T cells yielded roughly 100 million unique TCR beta sequences and about 300 Gb of sequence data. A later genetic analysis used genome-wide SNP genotypes for about 65% of the roughly 670 donors, treating that subset as a discovery cohort. Typing coverage varied by locus: roughly 620-640 donors for A, B, C, DRB1 and DQB1; more than 500 for DQA1; about 570 for DPA1; around 490 for DPB1. Using immunosequencing, the study profiled T cell repertoires from approximately 700 subjects and related those repertoires to cytomegalovirus serostatus. To study patterns of TCR occurrence, a later analysis re-analyzed previously published TCR beta repertoires from several hundred donors and added high-resolution HLA genotyping. Among 350 to 400 genotyped donors of the cohort, an average of around 240,000 unique TCR beta nucleotide sequences were sequenced per donor, around 20% of them non-productive. Of the roughly 400 genotyped donors, about 80% fell in the genetic ancestry cluster associated with self-reported Caucasian donors. In an earlier analysis of 500 to 650 of the donors, high-throughput TCR beta sequencing was used to judge whether each TCR beta V gene segment behaved as functional or pseudogenic. Every discovery cohort repertoire had been produced on one sequencing platform. Donor age, sex, ethnicity and CMV serostatus were compiled together with the repertoire data. Along with the approximately 700-subject first cohort, a separate validation cohort of around 110 different subjects was used. Class I and class II HLA loci were covered by the typing at four-digit resolution. Four to six DR-DQ haplotypes were handled as single units for association and clustering, since linkage in the cohort was strong. The aim of the study was to test whether cataloging public T cell receptors could identify signatures of past pathogen exposure. The study combined high-throughput TCR immunosequencing, statistical association of individual TCRs with disease status, and machine learning to predict cytomegalovirus infection status. Rather than using new phenotypic data, the later analysis identified candidate immune exposures from TCR beta sequences and from how often those sequences occurred across donors. An early release that covered fewer than 750 HLA-typed donors contained about 300 gigabases of sequencing data and 70 million to 100 million unique TCR sequences. Overall study results and their limits: In vitro tests confirmed that three of the cytomegalovirus-associated TCR beta chains recognize cytomegalovirus antigens. Compared with equally common non-associated chains, HLA-associated TCR beta chains in a later analysis were more clonally expanded and had lower generation probabilities. The cohort was sequenced for TCR beta chains only, and without alpha or paired-chain data the features that could be detected were limited. A later genetic analysis associated a missense DCLRE1C variant with V-gene and J-gene trimming of TCR beta chains, and an independent cohort replicated the association. According to a later analysis, most CMV-associated TCR beta chains appeared to be HLA-restricted, and the HLA associations seemed to be driven largely by CMV exposure. In the study, about 150 TCR beta chains were listed as associated with cytomegalovirus. In a later analysis, TCR association rates were found to vary across HLA loci, with the most associated TCRs seen for DRB1 alleles and the fewest for HLA-C alleles. A cluster of highly shared sequence variants was judged likely to represent a technical artifact of the sequencing pipeline. A later analysis reported that several top co-occurrence clusters appeared linked to parvovirus B19, influenza, CMV and Epstein-Barr virus. For the cohort, immune exposure information was limited to CMV serostatus. Strong co-occurrence of HLA alleles, especially DR and DQ, made assigning TCR associations to individual alleles difficult. Because counts were too low, 15 to 20 rarely observed V segments, including chromosome 9 orphons, were left out of the earlier analysis of some 640 of the donors. In both the original and validation cohorts, the classifier was reported to diagnose cytomegalovirus status with high specificity and sensitivity. The authors suggested that the approach could potentially be generalized to other disease states and immunological phenotypes. Because some donors lacked HLA typing at each locus, the association tests relied only on the typed subset. A further reported finding was that TCR beta sequences accurately predicted the HLA-A and HLA-B alleles for most subjects in the first cohort. Some IMGT-functional V segments, including TRBV6-2 and TRBV6-3, could not be distinguished by the 87-base-pair reads and were therefore excluded. In a later analysis, about 17,000 TCR beta sequences were associated with specific HLA alleles at a false discovery rate of 0.05. Linkage disequilibrium might explain the correlated functional status among segregating V segments, but an unknown experimental factor could not be ruled out. In a later genetic analysis, fewer N-insertions in productive TCRs were reported among donors in an Asian-associated ancestry cluster than the roughly 670-donor mean. Most TCR sequences were observed very rarely across donors, whereas some public TCRs were present in many individuals. In an earlier analysis of more than 450 of the donors, most TCR beta V segments were observed in productive rearrangements about 90% or about 30% of the time, broadly matching IMGT annotations. Presence/absence analyses assumed roughly uniform sequencing depth across donors, an assumption that may not hold.

The method was the immunoSEQ multiplex PCR assay. For the multiplex PCR, a mixture combining 60 forward primers for TCR Vbeta segments and 13 reverse primers for TCR Jbeta segments was used. The CDR3 region of rearranged TCR beta genes was amplified from genomic DNA by a multiplex PCR assay. Amplified TCR beta libraries were sequenced as 87-base-pair reads on the Illumina HiSeq System. In the authors' own workflow: In a later analysis, roughly 80 million unique TCR beta chains were counted across the 500 to 700 repertoires, and around 10 million of these chains were shared by at least two donors. To remove PCR and sequencing errors, raw reads were error-corrected and collapsed into unique sequences using a nearest-neighbor algorithm that merged closely related sequences. To assign V, D and J gene segments, CDR3 sequences were aligned to IMGT reference sequences. For a sequence to be retained, a match of at least six nucleotides was required to both a V gene segment and a J gene segment. A rearrangement was called productive if the CDR3 had no stop codons and remained in frame with V and J, and every other rearrangement was called non-productive. Following IMGT convention, CDR3 was defined as the stretch from the second conserved V-encoded cysteine to the conserved J-encoded phenylalanine. The earlier analysis of about 610 of the donors excluded any sequence lacking an unambiguous match to a single V gene segment. An earlier analysis of about 590 of the donors classified V segments as functional when productive rearrangements were above 56.7% and as segregating when the standard deviation between donors was above 5%. A statistical classification framework was built for diagnosing cytomegalovirus status from the catalog of TCR beta chain sequences. In a later analysis, V and J genes were assigned by comparing TCR nucleotide sequences against IMGT/GENE-DB human TR gene sequences. Using the TCRdist pipeline, a later analysis assigned CDR3 sequences along with most-parsimonious VDJ recombination scenarios. In a later analysis, each TCR beta chain was defined by its CDR3 amino acid sequence together with its V-gene family, and reads lacking a unique V-gene family were excluded. In a later analysis, 500 to 650 highly shared, low-generation-probability nucleotide sequences were removed to address suspected cross-contamination and a sequencing artifact. In a later analysis, a clonal expansion index for each public chain was calculated from normalized within-repertoire ranks of inferred template counts. A later analysis computed generation probabilities with a VDJ recombination model fitted to out-of-frame rearrangements, and checked the results against IGoR. In a later analysis, TCR-TCR, TCR-HLA and TCR-CMV co-occurrence was scored with hypergeometric tests, and a repertoire-size bias correction was applied to TCR pairs. In a later analysis, false discovery rates were estimated by permuting HLA or CMV assignments 20 times. In a later analysis, co-occurring TCRs were grouped using DBSCAN, with TCRdist sequence similarity added in when clustering inside HLA-allele-positive subsets. Repertoires with fewer than 30,000 or more than 120,000 public chains were left out of co-occurrence clustering, as were about 5 repertoires with anomalous nucleotide sharing. TCRdb retrieved this table from immuneACCESS and kept in-frame rearrangements only. Not all clones are present; in checked studies, unresolved V genes account for under half, and no reason is known for the remainder. V, J and clone size are those of that table, while D and trimming were read from the DNA. The sample includes about 94,000 clones, with around 69% observed a single time. The ten largest clones take up about 3.9% of the sample.

The specimen sequenced was PBMCs. The sequence is built from TRBV7-9 and TRBJ2-2, with 11 bases aligning to TRBD2. The receptor's source is a young man in good health and CMV-seronegative. The CDR3 protein sequence reads: CASSFGTSGTGELFF. The DNA is TGTGCCAGCAGCTTCGGGACTAGCGGTACCGGGGAGCTGTTTTTT.